This T cell receptor beta chain stems from a study of blood T cell repertoires in COVID-19. Whole-study context: Samples taken during acute and convalescent COVID-19 were collected in the United States, Italy and Spain. T cells, B-cell-depleted T cells, or PBMCs provided the cDNA or gDNA that served as material.

Study members were between about 18 and 100 years old and lived in 24 US regions. Clinical history reported by participants formed the basis on which cohorts were assigned. Sequencing used immunoSEQ multiplex PCR; TCRdb keeps in-frame clones, though not all of them. The table includes around 450,000 clones, around 90% detected once. Sample: PBMCs or T cells enriched from blood (not recorded which). The receptor was isolated from a man between 18 and 29 years old who had recovered from COVID-19.

The chain's CDR3 is CASTRSTDTQYF. DNA of the CDR3: TGTGCCAGCACCAGAAGCACAGATACGCAGTATTTT. The gene calls are TRBV28 and TRBJ2-3; D unresolved. CDR3 size: 12 residues. Germline assignment: CDR1 MDHEN and CDR2 SYDVKM. Trimming stripped 7 bases from V and 0 bases from J, with 5 bases between.